This T cell receptor (beta chain) was sequenced in a study of T cells in Graves' hyperthyroidism and ophthalmopathy. With 6 bases removed from V and 5 bases from J, the gap between germline ends came to 17 bases. Germline V gene sequence: CDR1 DFQATT, CDR2 SNEGSKA (reference sequence). The CDR3 spans 13 residues. This clonotype showed up just a few times. Its target is unknown. Each diagnosis drew on symptoms, thyroxine, TRAb, thyroid ultrasound and orbital computed tomography findings. The study's findings and limits: A model of 13 V-J features distinguished ophthalmopathy from stable hyperthyroidism.

Amplified regions were TCR beta CDR3 sequences from RNA transcripts. In the first-round RT-PCR of the TCR CDR3, the HTBI primer set was used. Each CDR3 protein gets one entry after TCRdb re-called the multiplex PCR reads with MiXCR. The repertoire holds about 640,000 distinct CDR3 sequences, with less than 25% as singletons. Sequenced input: blood. This sequence joins TRBV20-1 and TRBJ2-7, with D perhaps TRBD1 (6 bases). This clonotype was sampled from a man between 25 and 39 years old with Graves' ophthalmopathy. This chain's CDR3 is CSATRPQGHEQYF. CDR3 nucleotide sequence: TGCAGTGCAACCCGGCCACAGGGCCACGAGCAGTACTTC.